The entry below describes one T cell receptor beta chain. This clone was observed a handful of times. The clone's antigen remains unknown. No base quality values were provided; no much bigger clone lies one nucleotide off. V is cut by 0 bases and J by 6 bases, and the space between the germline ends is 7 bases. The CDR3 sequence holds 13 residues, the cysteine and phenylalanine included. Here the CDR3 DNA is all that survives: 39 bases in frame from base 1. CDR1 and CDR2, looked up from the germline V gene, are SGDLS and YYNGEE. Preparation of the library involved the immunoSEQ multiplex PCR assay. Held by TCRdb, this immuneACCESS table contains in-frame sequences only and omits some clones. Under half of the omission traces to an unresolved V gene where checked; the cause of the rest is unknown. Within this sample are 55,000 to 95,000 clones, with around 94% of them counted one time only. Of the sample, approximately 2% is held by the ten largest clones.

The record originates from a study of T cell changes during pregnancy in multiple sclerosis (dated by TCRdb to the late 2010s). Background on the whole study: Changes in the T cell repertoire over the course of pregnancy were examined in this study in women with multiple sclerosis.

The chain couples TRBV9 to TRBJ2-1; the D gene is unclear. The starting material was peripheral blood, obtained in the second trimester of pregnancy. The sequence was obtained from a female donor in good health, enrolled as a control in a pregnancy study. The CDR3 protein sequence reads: CASSVAGSNEQFF. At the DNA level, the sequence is TGTGCCAGCAGCGTAGCAGGTAGCAATGAGCAGTTCTTC.